The text below deals with one TCR beta chain. What antigen it recognizes has not been identified. Base qualities are missing; no much larger clone stands one base away. The method behind the library was the immunoSEQ multiplex PCR assay. Alongside multiparametric flow cytometry, deep sequencing of rearranged TCR beta loci was used to profile the T cell repertoires. TCRdb took this table from immuneACCESS and kept in-frame rearrangements with V and J called. Such tables lack part of the clones; where checked against another copy, unresolved V genes explain under half of the gap, and the rest is unexplained. The sample yields about 17,000 clones; 75% to 95% were counted once. The ten largest clones add up to about 5.7% of the sample. The sample comes from a study of lymphopenia after photon versus proton radiotherapy (dated by TCRdb to the late 2010s). For the wider study: Photon and proton radiation therapy were compared by the study for their immunological effects in patients with gastrointestinal tumors who developed high-grade lymphopenia. The study aimed to characterize how the two radiation modalities differ in their impact on the immune system. The cohort included 20 to 25 patients with gastrointestinal tumors who developed lymphopenia after receiving either photon or proton therapy. What the research found in general, with its limitations: After the lymphocyte count nadir, oligoclonal expansion, especially of CD8+ Temra cells, was observed in photon-treated repertoires, and the drop in diversity was driven by this expansion. Across the cohort, a larger post-nadir drop in TCR diversity was inversely correlated with overall survival time among patients who died. During treatment, patients who received photon therapy lost naive T cells and TCR diversity and gained effector/memory populations, whereas patients who received proton therapy remained relatively stable. The survival association was examined only in patients who died, and the authors described better survival with proton therapy as a possibility, not as a demonstrated result.

Measured from the cysteine to the phenylalanine, the CDR3 is 16 residues long. The kept DNA is CDR3 alone, 48 bases in frame from the first base. CDR1 and CDR2, per the germline V gene (reference sequence), are GTSNPN and SVGIG. V is clipped by 5 bases and J by 4 bases, and the sequence between their germline boundaries is 21 bases long. This sequence originates from a man between 60 and 75 years old with pancreatic cancer. The sequence joins TRBV30 to TRBJ2-1, with the D gene not confidently named. Material: peripheral blood, obtained from a patient treated with photon-based radiotherapy. The DNA sequence is TGTGCCTGGTACAACGGTCGGAGTCCCACTTACAATGAGCAGTTCTTC. This yields the protein CAWYNGRSPTYNEQFF.